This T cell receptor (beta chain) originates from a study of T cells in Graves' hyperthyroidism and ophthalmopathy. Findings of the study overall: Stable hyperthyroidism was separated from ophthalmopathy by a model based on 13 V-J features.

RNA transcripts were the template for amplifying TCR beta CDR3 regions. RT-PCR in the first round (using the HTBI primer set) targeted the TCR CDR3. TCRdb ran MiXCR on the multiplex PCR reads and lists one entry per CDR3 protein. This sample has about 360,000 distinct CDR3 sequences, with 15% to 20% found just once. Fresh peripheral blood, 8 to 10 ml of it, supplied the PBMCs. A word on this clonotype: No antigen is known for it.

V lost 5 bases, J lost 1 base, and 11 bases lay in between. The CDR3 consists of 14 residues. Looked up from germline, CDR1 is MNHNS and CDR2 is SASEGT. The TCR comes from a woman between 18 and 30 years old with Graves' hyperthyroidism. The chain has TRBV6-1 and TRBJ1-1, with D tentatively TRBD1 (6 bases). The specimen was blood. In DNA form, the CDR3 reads TGTGCCAGCAGTCAGGGGACGAGGAACACTGAAGCTTTCTTT. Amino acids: CASSQGTRNTEAFF.